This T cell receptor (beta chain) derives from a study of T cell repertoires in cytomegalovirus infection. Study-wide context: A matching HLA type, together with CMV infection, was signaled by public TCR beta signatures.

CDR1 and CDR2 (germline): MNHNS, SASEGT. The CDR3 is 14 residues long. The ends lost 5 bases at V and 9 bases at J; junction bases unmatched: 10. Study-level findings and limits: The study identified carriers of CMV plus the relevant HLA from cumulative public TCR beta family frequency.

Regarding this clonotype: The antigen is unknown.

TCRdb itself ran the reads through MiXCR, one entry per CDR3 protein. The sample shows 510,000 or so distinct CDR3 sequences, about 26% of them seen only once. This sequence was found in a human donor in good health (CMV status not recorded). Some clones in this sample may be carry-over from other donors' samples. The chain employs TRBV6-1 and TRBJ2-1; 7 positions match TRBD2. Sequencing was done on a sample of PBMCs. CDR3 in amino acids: CASSPRPTSSEQFF. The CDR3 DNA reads TGTGCCAGCAGTCCCCGGCCGACTAGCAGTGAGCAGTTCTTC.